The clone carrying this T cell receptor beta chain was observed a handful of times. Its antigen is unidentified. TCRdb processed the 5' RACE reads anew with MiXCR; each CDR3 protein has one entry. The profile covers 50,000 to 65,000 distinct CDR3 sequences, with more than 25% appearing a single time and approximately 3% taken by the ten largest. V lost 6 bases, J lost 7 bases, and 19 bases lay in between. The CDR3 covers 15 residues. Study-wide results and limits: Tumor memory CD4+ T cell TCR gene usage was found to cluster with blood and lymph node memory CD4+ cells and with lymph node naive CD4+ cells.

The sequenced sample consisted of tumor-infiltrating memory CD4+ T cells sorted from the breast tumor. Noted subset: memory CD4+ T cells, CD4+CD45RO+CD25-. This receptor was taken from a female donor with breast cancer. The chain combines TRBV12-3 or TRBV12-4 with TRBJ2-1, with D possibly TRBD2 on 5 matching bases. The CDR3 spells CASSPSSRALNEQFF. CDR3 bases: TGTGCCAGCAGCCCTAGCTCCCGGGCCTTGAATGAGCAGTTCTTC.